Presented here are 30 T cell receptor beta chains from one specimen sequenced in a study of OX40 agonist ivuxolimab in advanced cancers. Assay: immunoSEQ multiplex PCR; the TCRdb copy retains only in-frame clones and omits some. This table has roughly 68,000 clones, roughly 84% appearing once. The starting material was CD4+ or CD8+ T cells sorted from blood, obtained in a trial of the OX40 agonist ivuxolimab. The receptors stem from an adult with an advanced solid tumor such as melanoma, head and neck, liver or kidney cancer.

The chain recombines TRBV4-1 with TRBJ2-1, with TRBD2 matching over 9 bases. The V gene's germline CDR1 is MGHRA and CDR2 YSYEKL. The CDR3 is 13 amino acids. The ends lost 10 bases at V and 4 bases at J; junction bases unmatched: 5. As DNA, the CDR3 is TGCGCCACAGCGGGGGGACCTTACAATGAGCAGTTCTTC. It translates to CATAGGPYNEQFF.

The chain employs TRBV7-9 and TRBJ1-1; no firm D call. This CDR3 comprises 14 residues. CDR1 is SEHNR and CDR2 is FQNEAQ in the germline V gene (reference sequence). V lost 5 bases and J 5 bases, leaving 15 bases between the germline ends. CDR3 sequence: CASSPGSYRTEAFF. In nucleotides, the CDR3 is TGTGCCAGCAGCCCAGGCTCGTATCGGACTGAAGCTTTCTTT.

CDR3 sequence: CAISVVSNEKLFF. DNA for the CDR3: TGTGCCATCAGTGTTGTCAGTAATGAAAAACTGTTTTTT. The rearrangement joins TRBV10-3 to TRBJ1-4; D is unclear. V lost 4 bases, J lost 4 bases, and 7 bases lay in between. The CDR3 is 13 amino acids. Germline V CDR1 and CDR2: ENHRY, SYGVKD.

A single count supports this clone. V is TRBV6-6 and J is TRBJ1-2; 7 bases map to TRBD1. The CDR3 runs to 13 residues. The V segment lost 6 bases and the J segment 9 bases; nucleotides outside the gene matches: 10. The germline V gene has CDR1 MNHNY and CDR2 SVGAGI (reference sequence). The CDR3: CASSYDRVKSYTF. DNA of the CDR3: TGTGCCAGCAGCTACGACAGGGTGAAGAGCTACACCTTC.

CDR3 loop: CASSLQGFGYGYTF. The CDR3 DNA sequence: TGTGCCAGCAGCTTACAGGGATTCGGCTATGGCTACACCTTC. The chain carries TRBV7-8 and TRBJ1-2, with a weak D call TRBD1 (5 bases). The CDR3 consists of 14 residues. Per the germline V gene, CDR1 is SGHVS and CDR2 is FQNEAQ. Trimming took off 2 bases at V and 4 bases at J, with 11 bases between the two ends.

The CDR3 bases are TGTGCCAGCAGCAGGACAGGGGGATACAATGAGCAGTTCTTC. Translated: CASSRTGGYNEQFF. The chain combines TRBV5-4 with TRBJ2-1; the match to TRBD1 covers 10 bases. This CDR3 region has 14 residues. Per germline, CDR1 SGHNT and CDR2 YYREEE (reference sequence). Trimming removed 4 bases from V and 4 bases from J; junction bases left unmatched: 2. The full variable domain, in which reference TRBV5-4 and TRBJ2-1 provide the parts outside the CDR3, is ETGVTQSPTHLIKTRGQQVTLRCSSQSGHNTVSWYQQALGQGPQFIFQYYREEENGRGNFPPRFSGLQFPNYSSELNVNALELDDSALYLCASSRTGGYNEQFFGPGTRLTVL.

This chain joins TRBV18 and TRBJ2-7; the match to TRBD1 covers 11 bases. The CDR3 sequence is 15 residues long. After removal of 5 bases from V and 3 bases from J, the junction contained 6 bases not matched to a gene. CDR1 is KGHSH, CDR2 LQKENI, per germline. CDR3: CASSAAGTGGYEQYF. The CDR3 DNA reads as TGTGCCAGCTCAGCAGCCGGGACAGGGGGCTACGAGCAGTACTTC.

This chain links TRBV7-2 with TRBJ2-1, with TRBD2 as a possible D gene (5 bases). V lost 3 bases and J lost 6, with 15 bases in between. This CDR3 has 15 amino acids. Looked up from germline, CDR1 is SGHTA and CDR2 is FQGNSA. The CDR3 reads CASSFAPGRGNEQFF. In DNA, the CDR3 is TGTGCCAGCAGCTTCGCCCCGGGCCGGGGCAATGAGCAGTTCTTC.

The chain combines TRBV6-8 with TRBJ2-7; D uncertain. V was shortened by 6 bases and J by 0 bases, with 12 bases between the two germline ends. This CDR3 comprises 14 residues. Germline loops: CDR1 MNHGY, CDR2 SAAAGT. The CDR3 nucleotides are TGTGCCAGCAGCCCCCGGACGTCCTCCTACGAGCAGTACTTC. This sequence encodes CASSPRTSSYEQYF.

The chain uses TRBV19 and TRBJ1-3; no firm D call. Trimming took 3 bases from V and 0 from J, leaving 12 bases between them. This CDR3 has 16 residues. Germline V gene sequence: CDR1 LNHDA, CDR2 SQIVND (reference sequence). CDR3 nucleotides: TGTGCCAGTAGTATCACCAGGACTTACTCTGGAAACACCATATATTTT. This gives the protein CASSITRTYSGNTIYF.

The chain joins TRBV28 to TRBJ1-2; TRBD1 is a possible D gene (6 bases). The CDR3 covers 14 residues. Germline V gene data show CDR1 as MDHEN and CDR2 as SYDVKM. Trimming stripped 4 bases from V and 6 bases from J, with 15 bases between. This CDR3 is CASSSGGALDGYTF. As DNA, the CDR3 is TGTGCCAGCAGTTCGGGGGGGGCCTTGGATGGCTACACCTTC.

The chain combines TRBV29-1 with TRBJ1-5, with TRBD1 as a possible D gene (5 bases). The length of the CDR3 is 13 residues. Per the germline V gene, CDR1 is SQVTM and CDR2 is ANQGSEA. V lost 5 bases to trimming and J lost 5 bases, with 13 bases between them. The DNA for the CDR3 is TGCAGCGTTAGGGGAGAGAGCGATCAGCCCCAGCATTTT. It yields the protein CSVRGESDQPQHF. Full variable domain (remainder filled in from reference TRBV29-1 and TRBJ1-5): SAVISQKPSRDICQRGTSLTIQCQVDSQVTMMFWYRQQPGQSLTLIATANQGSEATYESGFVIDKFPISRPNLTFSTLTVSNMSPEDSSIYLCSVRGESDQPQHFGDGTRLSIL.

This chain uses TRBV28 with TRBJ2-2; 16 nucleotides agree with TRBD2. J was trimmed by 0 bases and V by 6 bases; bases with no gene match: 10. This CDR3 spans 20 amino acids. Germline V gene data show CDR1 as MDHEN and CDR2 as SYDVKM. Here the CDR3 DNA reads TGTGCCAGCAGAGTTTCCCTTGGGACTAGCGGGGGGGCGAACACCGGGGAGCTGTTTTTT. Encoded protein: CASRVSLGTSGGANTGELFF.

The CDR3 loop is CASKGSTDTQYF. CDR3 DNA sequence: TGTGCCAGCAAGGGCAGCACAGATACGCAGTATTTT. The chain carries TRBV11-3 and TRBJ2-3; no clear D gene. V dropped 7 bases and J dropped 0 bases, with 5 bases sitting between them. Germline values: CDR1 SGHNT, CDR2 YENEEA. This CDR3 has 12 residues. Supplemented by reference TRBV11-3 and TRBJ2-3, the full variable domain reads EAGVVQSPRYKIIEKKQPVAFWCNPISGHNTLYWYLQNLGQGPELLIRYENEEAVDDSQLPKDRFSAERLKGVDSTLKIQPAELGDSAVYLCASKGSTDTQYFGPGTRLTVL.

This chain links TRBV30 with TRBJ2-7; no firm D call. The germline V and J ends were trimmed by 4 bases and 0 bases, with 13 bases remaining between them. There are 14 residues in the CDR3. Germline CDR1 reads GTSNPN; CDR2 reads SVGIG (reference sequence). CDR3 sequence reads: CAWMEGRYSYEQYF. The CDR3 nucleotides are TGTGCCTGGATGGAAGGGCGGTACTCCTACGAGCAGTACTTC.

V is TRBV27 and J is TRBJ1-1; TRBD1 aligns across 9 bases. This CDR3 has 17 amino acids. Germline V lookup: CDR1 MNHEY, CDR2 SMNVEV (reference sequence). The trim removed 1 base at V and 1 base at J, leaving 7 bases unmatched. The CDR3 loop reads CASSLWGTGSKNTEAFF. In DNA form, the CDR3 reads TGTGCCAGCAGTTTATGGGGGACAGGGTCCAAGAACACTGAAGCTTTCTTT.

V usage is TRBV27 and J usage is TRBJ2-7; 15 bases agree with TRBD2. Germline V gene sequence: CDR1 MNHEY, CDR2 SMNVEV (reference sequence). Trimming took 5 bases from V and 6 from J; bases not matched to a gene: 17. The CDR3 spans 19 residues. CDR3 protein: CASSQTGFRTSGGAGEQYF. CDR3 nucleotides: TGTGCCAGCAGTCAGACAGGGTTCCGGACTAGCGGGGGGGCGGGCGAGCAGTACTTC.

The count of this clone is one. J is TRBJ1-5 and V is TRBV6-1, with TRBD1 matching over 7 bases. Germline V CDR1 and CDR2: MNHNS, SASEGT. Trimming removed 2 bases from V and 0 bases from J; junction bases left unmatched: 7. CDR3 length: 17 residues. CDR3 in amino acids: CASSESGGPGSNQPQHF. Written as DNA, the CDR3 is TGTGCCAGCAGTGAATCAGGGGGTCCGGGTAGCAATCAGCCCCAGCATTTT.

The chain combines TRBV9 with TRBJ2-7; 8 positions agree with TRBD2. The V gene's germline CDR1 is SGDLS and CDR2 YYNGEE. The length of the CDR3 is 15 residues. The V segment lost 6 bases and the J segment 2 bases; nucleotides outside the gene matches: 10. The CDR3 nucleotides read TGTGCCAGCACCCCGCGGGGCGGGGGGCCCTACGAGCAGTACTTC. Amino acids: CASTPRGGGPYEQYF.

The V gene is TRBV11-2, the J gene TRBJ2-5, with 9 bases identical to TRBD2. Looked up from germline, CDR1 is SGHAT and CDR2 is FQNNGV. The ends lost 6 bases at V and 7 bases at J; junction bases unmatched: 12. The CDR3 runs 15 residues. CDR3 in amino acids: CASRRGGRRPMTQYF. The DNA of the CDR3 is TGTGCCAGCAGGCGGGGGGGGCGGCGTCCTATGACCCAGTACTTC.

The rearrangement uses TRBV27 and TRBJ2-7; D gene ambiguous. V lost 0 bases and J lost 12, with 18 bases in between. The germline gives CDR1 MNHEY, CDR2 SMNVEV (reference sequence). CDR3 length equals 14 residues. The CDR3 loop is CASSLSIQSSQWYF. The DNA of the CDR3 is TGTGCCAGCAGTTTATCGATACAGTCCTCTCAGTGGTACTTC.

The chain combines TRBV5-5 with TRBJ2-2; TRBD1 aligns across 7 bases. Germline V gene sequence: CDR1 SGHKS, CDR2 YYEKEE (reference sequence). The ends lost 2 bases at V and 1 base at J; junction bases unmatched: 14. The CDR3 contains 19 residues. CDR3 region: CASSFPPWDSNLNTGELFF. The DNA of the CDR3 is TGTGCCAGCAGCTTCCCGCCATGGGACAGCAACCTGAACACCGGGGAGCTGTTTTTT. Using reference TRBV5-5 and TRBJ2-2 for the parts outside the CDR3, the full variable domain is DAGVTQSPTHLIKTRGQQVTLRCSPISGHKSVSWYQQVLGQGPQFIFQYYEKEERGRGNFPDRFSARQFPNYSSELNVNALLLGDSALYLCASSFPPWDSNLNTGELFFGEGSRLTVL.

This rearrangement joins TRBV29-1 to TRBJ2-4; D might be TRBD1 (6 bases). Looked up from germline, CDR1 is SQVTM and CDR2 is ANQGSEA. This CDR3 is 13 amino acids long. Trimming took 7 bases from V and 8 from J, leaving 18 bases between them. The CDR3 DNA reads TGCAGCGCGGGCGGCAGGGGTGTAGACATTCAGTACTTC. Residues: CSAGGRGVDIQYF.

V gene TRBV18 combines with J gene TRBJ2-7, with TRBD1 matching 11 bases. The CDR3 is made up of 16 amino acids. Losses at the gene ends were 3 bases for V and 7 bases for J; bases not matched to a gene: 11. Germline CDR1 KGHSH, CDR2 LQKENI. CDR3 nucleotide sequence: TGTGCCAGCTCACCCTTAAGGGGACAGGGGGGAAAAGAGCAGTACTTC. Translating it yields CASSPLRGQGGKEQYF.

The genes are TRBV7-9 and TRBJ2-3; D is uncertain. V was shortened by 5 bases and J by 2 bases, with 5 bases between the two germline ends. CDR1 is SEHNR, CDR2 FQNEAQ, per germline (reference sequence). The CDR3 length is 12 residues. In DNA form, the CDR3 reads TGTGCCAGCAGCCCTATCACAGATACGCAGTATTTT. Its protein product is CASSPITDTQYF.

In nucleotides, the CDR3 is TGCGCCAGCACTTTTGAGGGACCTAGGGGAGAGACCCAGTACTTC. Its translation is CASTFEGPRGETQYF. The chain joins TRBV10-2 to TRBJ2-5; possibly TRBD1 or TRBD2 for D (5 bases each). The germline CDR1 and CDR2 sequences are WSHSY and SAAADI. Trimming stripped 7 bases from V and 4 bases from J, with 19 bases between. The CDR3 sequence is 15 residues long.

V and J are TRBV5-1 and TRBJ2-1; 15 nucleotides align to TRBD2. Losses at the gene ends were 4 bases for V and 7 bases for J; bases not matched to a gene: 9. The germline V gene encodes CDR1 SGHRS and CDR2 YFSETQ. This CDR3 is built from 17 residues. CDR3 loop: CASSPGLAGGPANEQFF. The DNA for the CDR3 is TGCGCCAGCAGCCCCGGACTAGCGGGGGGGCCGGCGAATGAGCAGTTCTTC.

The rearrangement links TRBV6-5 to TRBJ1-5; no reliable D call. With 5 bases removed from V and 2 bases from J, the gap between germline ends came to 7 bases. The CDR3 is 13 amino acids. In germline, CDR1 is MNHEY, CDR2 SVGAGI. DNA for the CDR3: TGTGCCAGCAGTGTAACAGGCAATCAGCCCCAGCATTTT. This codes for CASSVTGNQPQHF.

The V gene is TRBV14, the J gene TRBJ2-2; tentatively, D is TRBD1 (5 bases). CDR3 length equals 13 residues. Germline V gene sequence: CDR1 SGHDN, CDR2 FVKESK. Between the trimmed V and J ends, which lost 4 bases and 4 bases, there was a span of 7 bases. CDR3 DNA: TGTGCCAGCAGCCTCCAGGGCACCGGGGAGCTGTTTTTT. Translated, it gives CASSLQGTGELFF.

The rearrangement links TRBV13 to TRBJ2-5; tentative D call: TRBD2 (6 bases). The CDR3 totals 15 residues. Trimming removed 0 bases from V and 4 bases from J, with 12 bases in between. The germline CDR1 and CDR2 sequences are PRHDT and FYEKMQ (reference sequence). This CDR3 reads CASSLGRLGGETQYF. DNA of the CDR3: TGTGCCAGCAGCTTAGGCCGGTTGGGGGGAGAGACCCAGTACTTC.